The following is a T cell receptor (beta chain) sequence with its context. Its antigen remains unidentified. Within one base of it there is no much larger clone, and no base qualities were kept. This specimen belongs to a study of vaccination effects on CD4 cells after COVID-19 (dated by TCRdb to between 2021 and 2024). At the level of the whole study: Post-vaccine samples across the study were collected a median of 72 days after the second dose, with a range of 14 to 241. SARS-CoV-2 spike-specific CD4+ TCR repertoires from before and after mRNA vaccination were compared in COVID-19 convalescent patients and in infection-naive vaccine recipients. The full study included ten to eleven COVID-19 convalescent patients and several SARS-CoV-2-naive healthy vaccine recipients. In the study, cultures from other donors were sequenced using the Oncomine TCR Beta short-read assay on an Illumina iSeq 100. General findings and caveats noted by the study authors: Limitations of the study were the small number of convalescent patients and the absence of early post-infection timepoints. Clones induced by infection and clones induced by vaccination both contracted markedly at late timepoints after vaccination, which fits with T cell responses waning over time. In healthy vaccine recipients, vaccine-induced clones were almost all SARS-CoV-2 mono-reactive, with only 1 of 255 being cross-reactive with common cold coronaviruses.

Preparation of the library involved the immunoSEQ multiplex PCR assay. DNA from the CD4+ T cells that had been cultured and isolated underwent TCR beta CDR3 sequencing. Per the original workflow: The analysis removed non-productive TCR sequences, trimmed reads to the CDR3 region, and retained only CDR3s that were 7 or more amino acids long. Antigen-specific clonotypes were identified with the MANAFEST web app by comparing expansion in peptide wells against reference cultures. To count as positive, a clone had to show expansion at FDR<0.05 compared with the reference and with all other wells, an odds ratio above 5, and a frequency above 0.1% in two replicate wells. Cross-reactive clonotypes were defined as significantly expanded in SARS-CoV-2 spike wells and in at least one common cold coronavirus spike condition. CDR3 similarity was assessed by Levenshtein distance using the stringdist R package, and unrooted trees were constructed with ape in R 3.6.1. The table comes from immuneACCESS by way of TCRdb, which keeps in-frame sequences with V and J called. Part of the clones is missing from these tables; in studies checked, under half for an unresolved V gene and the rest for unknown reasons. V and J calls and clone size are those listed in that table; D and trimming were worked out from the DNA. Within this sample are tens of thousands of clones, with 72% of them counted one time only. Less than 15% of the sample rests with the top ten.

The germline V gene supplies CDR1 SGHRS and CDR2 YFSETQ. Taken from cysteine to phenylalanine, the CDR3 has 19 residues. Only the CDR3 portion is preserved as DNA: 57 bases, with reading frame beginning at the first base. At the junction V is shortened by 0 bases and J by 0 bases; bases outside the gene matches: 9. In the ViraFEST assay, PBMC were stimulated with viral peptide pools, and TCR sequencing was then used to find antigen-specific CD4+ T cell clonotypes based on their expansion. After 10 days of culture, CD4+ T cells were isolated with the EasySep CD4+ T cell isolation kit. Two doses of either the BNT162b2 or the mRNA-1273 mRNA SARS-CoV-2 vaccine were administered to participants. Negative nucleocapsid antibody results before and after vaccination confirmed that the healthy vaccine recipients had no prior SARS-CoV-2 infection. About 2 million PBMC per well were cultured in IMDM with approximately 5% human AB serum, roughly 10 IU/ml IL-2 and gentamicin, plus 10 ug/ml peptides. On days 3 and 7, half of the culture medium was replaced with fresh IL-2-containing medium. Unless otherwise noted, each peptide stimulation condition was cultured in triplicate wells. PBMC were separated from whole blood using Ficoll-Paque Plus gradient centrifugation and were then either cryopreserved at -140C or used fresh. The spike proteins of SARS-CoV-2 and of the common cold coronaviruses HCoV-NL63, HCoV-OC43 and HCoV-229E were spanned by overlapping peptide pools. The QIAamp micro DNA kit was used to extract genomic DNA from the cultured CD4+ T cells.

Sequencing used CD4+ T cells from PBMCs cultured with HCoV-229E spike peptides, obtained after COVID-19 vaccination. The cell subset or site label of this sample denotes: HCoV-229E spike overlapping peptide pool stimulation. The origin of this receptor is a human donor who received a COVID-19 vaccine. The rearrangement joined TRBV5-1 to TRBJ2-6; the junction holds 7 bases that match TRBD1. In nucleotide form, the sequence is TGCGCCAGCAGCTTGGCTGACAGGGCCCTGTCCTCTGGGGCCAACGTCCTGACTTTC. Translated, it reads CASSLADRALSSGANVLTF.